This T cell receptor beta chain was identified during a study of T-cell reconstitution after alpha-beta-depleted transplantation in children. This sample's TCRbeta library carried unique molecular identifier barcodes. TCRdb called the PCR reads again in MiXCR, with one record for every CDR3 protein. The top ten clones hold just over 2% of a sample with 490,000 or so distinct CDR3 sequences, about 10% of them seen once. In its sample, this clonotype was seen many times. The antigen is unknown. Study-level findings and limits: Most T-cell counts and diversity one year after the transplant came from T cells that were newly produced. Some patients showed high day-60 TCRbeta diversity, which derived from surviving recipient T cells and thymic progenitors.

This receptor was obtained from a child aged 2 to 10 with inherited bone marrow failure, due to receive a stem cell transplant. The sequencing used PBMCs, collected before TCRalphabeta/CD19-depleted stem cell transplant.

CDR3 sequence: CASSFTVTSGPYNEQFF. The CDR3 DNA sequence: TGTGCCAGCAGCTTTACGGTCACTAGCGGACCCTACAATGAGCAGTTCTTC. The rearrangement links TRBV7-8 to TRBJ2-1; 8 positions match TRBD2. The CDR3 extends over 17 amino acids. V shed 3 bases and J 2 bases; nucleotides not matched to a gene: 9. Germline CDR1 is SGHVS and CDR2 is FQNEAQ.